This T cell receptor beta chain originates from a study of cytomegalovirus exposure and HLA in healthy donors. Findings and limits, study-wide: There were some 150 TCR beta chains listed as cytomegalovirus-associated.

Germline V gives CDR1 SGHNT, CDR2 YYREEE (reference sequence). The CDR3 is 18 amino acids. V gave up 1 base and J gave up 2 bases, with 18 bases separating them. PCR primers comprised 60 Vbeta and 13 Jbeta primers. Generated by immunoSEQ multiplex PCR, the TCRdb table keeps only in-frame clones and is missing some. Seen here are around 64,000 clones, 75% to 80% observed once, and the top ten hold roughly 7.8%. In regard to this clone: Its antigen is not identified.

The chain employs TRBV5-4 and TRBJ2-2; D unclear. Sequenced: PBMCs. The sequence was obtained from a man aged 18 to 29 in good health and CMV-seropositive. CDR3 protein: CASSLHGRRRSNTGELFF. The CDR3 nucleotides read TGTGCCAGCAGCTTGCATGGCAGGCGAAGATCAAACACCGGGGAGCTGTTTTTT. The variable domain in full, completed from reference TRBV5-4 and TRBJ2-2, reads ETGVTQSPTHLIKTRGQQVTLRCSSQSGHNTVSWYQQALGQGPQFIFQYYREEENGRGNFPPRFSGLQFPNYSSELNVNALELDDSALYLCASSLHGRRRSNTGELFFGEGSRLTVL.